The 6 T cell receptor beta chains below all came from one sample that was sequenced in a study of blood T cell repertoires in COVID-19. Produced via immunoSEQ multiplex PCR; TCRdb's table is partial and in-frame only. The data hold over 250,000 clones, with roughly 87% observed a single time. The sample was peripheral blood. All receptors derive from a human donor in a cohort sampled during active COVID-19.

This clone was recorded once. The rearrangement uses TRBV15 and TRBJ2-1, with TRBD2 identical over 11 bases. This CDR3 spans 15 amino acids. Germline V gene sequence: CDR1 LNHNV, CDR2 YYDKDF (reference sequence). The V segment lost 6 bases and the J segment 5 bases; nucleotides outside the gene matches: 6. The CDR3 here is CATSQIAGGNNEQFF. CDR3 coding DNA: TGTGCCACCAGTCAGATAGCGGGAGGGAACAATGAGCAGTTCTTC.

In its sample, this clone was seen once. The junction departs from germline at one end; a sequencing error may be responsible. The genes are TRBV30 and TRBJ1-2; no reliable D call. The length of the CDR3 is 10 residues. The germline CDR1 and CDR2 sequences are GTSNPN and SVGIG (reference sequence). The DNA of the CDR3 is TGTGCCTGGAGTGTACGGACCGGGGCCTTC. It specifies CAWSVRTGAF.

V gene TRBV4-2 combines with J gene TRBJ1-1; D unclear. V gave up 1 base and J gave up 4 bases, with 10 bases separating them. This CDR3 is built from 14 residues. Germline assignment: CDR1 LGHNA and CDR2 YNFKEQ. The CDR3 reads CASSQGYRGTEAFF. CDR3 in DNA: TGTGCCAGCAGCCAAGGATATCGGGGCACTGAAGCTTTCTTT.

This chain connects TRBV28 to TRBJ1-2; 7 bases line up with TRBD1. The CDR3 loop spans 15 amino acids. Germline V lookup: CDR1 MDHEN, CDR2 SYDVKM. Trimming took 8 bases from V and 4 from J; bases not matched to a gene: 13. The CDR3 bases are TGTGCCAGCGATCCCGGTTTCAGGGGGGCCTATGGCTACACCTTC. It translates to CASDPGFRGAYGYTF.

The chain combines TRBV6-2 or TRBV6-3 with TRBJ1-5; a possible D gene is TRBD1 (5 bases). Looked up from germline, CDR1 is MNHEY and CDR2 is SVGEGT. V was clipped by 3 bases and J by 2 bases, with 11 bases between them. The CDR3 covers 15 residues. For the CDR3, the DNA is TGTGCCAGCAGTTATGGACACCTCGGCAATCAGCCCCAGCATTTT. Residues: CASSYGHLGNQPQHF.

V and J are TRBV4-1 and TRBJ2-7, with 16 bases lining up with TRBD2. CDR1 and CDR2 from the germline V gene are MGHRA and YSYEKL. This CDR3 spans 17 amino acids. J gave up 9 bases and V 2 bases, and 10 bases lay outside the gene matches. The CDR3 protein is CASSQIDMGLAGGPQYF. DNA of the CDR3: TGCGCCAGCAGCCAAATAGACATGGGACTAGCGGGAGGGCCGCAGTACTTC.